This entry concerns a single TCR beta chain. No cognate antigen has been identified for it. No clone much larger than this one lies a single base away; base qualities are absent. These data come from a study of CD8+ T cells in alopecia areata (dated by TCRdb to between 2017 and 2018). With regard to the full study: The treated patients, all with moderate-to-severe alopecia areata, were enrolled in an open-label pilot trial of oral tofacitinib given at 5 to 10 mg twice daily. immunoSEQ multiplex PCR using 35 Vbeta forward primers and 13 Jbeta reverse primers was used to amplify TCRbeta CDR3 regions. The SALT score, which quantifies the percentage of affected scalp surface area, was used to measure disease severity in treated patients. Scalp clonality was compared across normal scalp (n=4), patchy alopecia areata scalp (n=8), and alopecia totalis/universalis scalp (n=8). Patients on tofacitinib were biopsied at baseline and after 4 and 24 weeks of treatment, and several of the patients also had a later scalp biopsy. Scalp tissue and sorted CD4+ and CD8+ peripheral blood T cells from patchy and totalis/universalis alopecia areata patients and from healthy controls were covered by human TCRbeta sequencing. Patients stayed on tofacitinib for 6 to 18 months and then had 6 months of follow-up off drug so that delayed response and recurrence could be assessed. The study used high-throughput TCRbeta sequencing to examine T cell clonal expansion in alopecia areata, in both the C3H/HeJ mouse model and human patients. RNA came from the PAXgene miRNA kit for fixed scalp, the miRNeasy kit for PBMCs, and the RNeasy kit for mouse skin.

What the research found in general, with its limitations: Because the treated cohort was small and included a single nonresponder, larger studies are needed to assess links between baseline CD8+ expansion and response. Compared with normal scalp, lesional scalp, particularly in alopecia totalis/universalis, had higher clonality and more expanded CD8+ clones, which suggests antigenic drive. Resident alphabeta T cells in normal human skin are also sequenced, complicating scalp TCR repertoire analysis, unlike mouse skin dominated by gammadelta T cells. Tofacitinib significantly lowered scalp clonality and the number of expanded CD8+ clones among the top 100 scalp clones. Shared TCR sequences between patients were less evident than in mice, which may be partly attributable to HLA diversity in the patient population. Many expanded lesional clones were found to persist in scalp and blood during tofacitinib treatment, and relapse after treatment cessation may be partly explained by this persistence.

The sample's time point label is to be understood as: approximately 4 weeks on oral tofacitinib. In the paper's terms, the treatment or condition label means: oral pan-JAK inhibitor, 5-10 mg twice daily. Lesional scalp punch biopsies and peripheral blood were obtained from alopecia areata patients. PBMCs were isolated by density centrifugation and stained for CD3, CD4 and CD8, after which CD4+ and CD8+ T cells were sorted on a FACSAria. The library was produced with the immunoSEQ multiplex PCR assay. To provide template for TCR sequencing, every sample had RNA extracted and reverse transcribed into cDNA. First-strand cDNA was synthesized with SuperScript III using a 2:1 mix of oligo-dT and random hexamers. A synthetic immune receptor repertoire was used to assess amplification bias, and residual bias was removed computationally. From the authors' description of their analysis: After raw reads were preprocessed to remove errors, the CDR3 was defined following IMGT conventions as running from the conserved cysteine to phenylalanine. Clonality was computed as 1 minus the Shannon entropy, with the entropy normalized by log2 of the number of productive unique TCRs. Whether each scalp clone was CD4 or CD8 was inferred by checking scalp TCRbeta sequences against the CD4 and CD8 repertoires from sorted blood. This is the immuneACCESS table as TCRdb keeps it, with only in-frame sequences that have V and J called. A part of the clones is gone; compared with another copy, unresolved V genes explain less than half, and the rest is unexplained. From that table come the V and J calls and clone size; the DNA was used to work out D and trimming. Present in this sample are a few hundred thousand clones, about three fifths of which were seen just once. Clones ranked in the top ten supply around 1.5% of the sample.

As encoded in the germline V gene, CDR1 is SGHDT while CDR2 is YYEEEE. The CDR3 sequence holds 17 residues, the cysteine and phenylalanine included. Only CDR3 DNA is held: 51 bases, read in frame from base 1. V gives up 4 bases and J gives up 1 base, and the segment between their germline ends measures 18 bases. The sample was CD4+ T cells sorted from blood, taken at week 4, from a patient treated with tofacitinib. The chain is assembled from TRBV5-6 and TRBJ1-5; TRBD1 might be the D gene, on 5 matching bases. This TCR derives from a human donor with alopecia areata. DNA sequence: TGTGCCAGCAGCCTGTCCGCGGCGGGGACGAGCAATCAGCCCCAGCATTTT. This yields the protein CASSLSAAGTSNQPQHF.